The clone carrying this T cell receptor beta chain appeared once. The source of the sample is a study of blood T cell repertoires in COVID-19. In the authors' workflow: Estimates of nucleated cell counts were drawn from the amplification of reference gene primers. TCRdb's copy holds only in-frame clones and misses some; the assay was immunoSEQ multiplex PCR. For V, J and clone size, that table is used; D and trimming come from the DNA. The table shows about 250,000 clones, with approximately 90% occurring only once. This CDR3 has 12 amino acids. The germline V and J ends were trimmed by 3 bases and 7 bases, with 8 bases remaining between them. Germline assignment: CDR1 SNHLY and CDR2 FYNNEI.

This chain connects TRBV2 to TRBJ2-3, with a tentative D call TRBD2 (6 bases). The sequencing sample was made of peripheral blood. The TCR sequence derives from a woman aged 30 to 39 with active or convalescent COVID-19. The chain's CDR3 is CASSEGDYTQYF. The CDR3 DNA reads TGTGCCAGCAGTGAGGGGGACTATACGCAGTATTTT. Filled out from reference TRBV2 and TRBJ2-3, the complete variable domain reads EPEVTQTPSHQVTQMGQEVILRCVPISNHLYFYWYRQILGQKVEFLVSFYNNEISEKSEIFDDQFSVERPDGSNFTLKIRSTKLEDSAMYFCASSEGDYTQYFGPGTRLTVL.